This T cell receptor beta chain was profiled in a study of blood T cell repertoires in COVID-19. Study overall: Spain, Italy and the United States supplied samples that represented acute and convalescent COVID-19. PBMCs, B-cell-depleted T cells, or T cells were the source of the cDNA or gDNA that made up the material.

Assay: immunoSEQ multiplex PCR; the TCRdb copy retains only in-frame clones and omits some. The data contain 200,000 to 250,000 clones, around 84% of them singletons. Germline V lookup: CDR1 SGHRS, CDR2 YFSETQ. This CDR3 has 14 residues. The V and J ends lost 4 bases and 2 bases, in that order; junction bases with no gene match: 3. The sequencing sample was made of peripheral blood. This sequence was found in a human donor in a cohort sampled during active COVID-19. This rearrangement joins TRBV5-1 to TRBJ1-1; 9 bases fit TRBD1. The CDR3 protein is CASSRDRANTEAFF. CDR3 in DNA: TGCGCCAGCAGCCGGGACAGGGCCAACACTGAAGCTTTCTTT.